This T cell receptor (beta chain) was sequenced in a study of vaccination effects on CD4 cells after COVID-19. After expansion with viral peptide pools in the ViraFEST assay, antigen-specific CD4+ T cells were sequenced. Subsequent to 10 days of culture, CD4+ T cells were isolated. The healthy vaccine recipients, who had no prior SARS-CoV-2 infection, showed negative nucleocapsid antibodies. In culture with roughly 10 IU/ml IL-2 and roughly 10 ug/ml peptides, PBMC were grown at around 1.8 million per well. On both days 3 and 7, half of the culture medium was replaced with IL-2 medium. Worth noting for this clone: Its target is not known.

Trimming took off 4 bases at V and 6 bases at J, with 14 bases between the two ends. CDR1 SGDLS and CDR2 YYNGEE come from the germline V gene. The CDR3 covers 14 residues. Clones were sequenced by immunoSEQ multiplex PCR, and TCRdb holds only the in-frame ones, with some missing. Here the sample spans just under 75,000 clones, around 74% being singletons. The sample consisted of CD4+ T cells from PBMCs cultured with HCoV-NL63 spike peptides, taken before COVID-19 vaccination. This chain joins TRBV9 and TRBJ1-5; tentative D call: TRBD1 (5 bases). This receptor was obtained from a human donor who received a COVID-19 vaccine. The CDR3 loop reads CASSPWGYGQPQHF. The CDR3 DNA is TGTGCCAGCAGCCCTTGGGGCTATGGTCAGCCCCAGCATTTT. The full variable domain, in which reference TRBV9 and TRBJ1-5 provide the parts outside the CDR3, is DSGVTQTPKHLITATGQRVTLRCSPRSGDLSVYWYQQSLDQGLQFLIQYYNGEERAKGNILERFSAQQFPDLHSELNLSSLELGDSALYFCASSPWGYGQPQHFGDGTRLSIL.